This TCR beta chain was recorded in a study of blood T cell repertoires in COVID-19. The CDR3 has 14 residues. Germline-derived CDR1 and CDR2 are MDHEN and SYDVKM. Trimming cost V 6 bases and J 4 bases; bases outside gene matches: 5. Profiling relied on immunoSEQ multiplex PCR, and the TCRdb table lists in-frame clones only, not all of them. The profile shows about half a million clones, approximately 85% of them singletons. The specimen sequenced was peripheral blood. The rearrangement uses TRBV28 and TRBJ1-1; 10 nucleotides match TRBD1. The clonotype comes from a human donor in a cohort sampled during active COVID-19. The CDR3 loop is CASRRQGAATEAFF. The CDR3, as DNA: TGTGCCAGCAGGCGACAGGGGGCGGCCACTGAAGCTTTCTTT.